The 19 T cell receptor beta chains below all came from one sample that was sequenced in a study of cytomegalovirus exposure and HLA in healthy donors listed by TCRdb under 2017. Receptor libraries were prepared by the immunoSEQ multiplex PCR assay. A mixture of 60 forward primers for TCR Vbeta segments and 13 reverse primers for TCR Jbeta segments was used in the multiplex PCR. TCRdb holds this immuneACCESS table with in-frame rearrangements only. Some clones are missing; in checked studies, unresolved V genes explain under half, and the rest has no known cause. Across this sample there are roughly 200,000 clones, with roughly 79% seen only once. The ten top clones hold about 2.1% of the sample. The material sequenced was PBMCs. These receptors all stem from a man between 25 and 39 years old in good health and CMV-seronegative.

This clone has more than one count but fewer than ten. This chain joins TRBV7-6 and TRBJ2-1, with 10 bases matching TRBD1. J was trimmed by 4 bases and V by 4 bases; bases with no gene match: 4. Germline V gives CDR1 SGHVS, CDR2 FNYEAQ. The CDR3 has 15 amino acids. For the CDR3, the DNA is TGTGCCAGCAGCTCGTGGACAGGGGGGTACAATGAGCAGTTCTTC. Protein sequence: CASSSWTGGYNEQFF. Using reference TRBV7-6 and TRBJ2-1 for the parts outside the CDR3, the full variable domain is GAGVSQSPRYKVTKRGQDVALRCDPISGHVSLYWYRQALGQGPEFLTYFNYEAQQDKSGLPNDRFSAERPEGSISTLTIQRTEQRDSAMYRCASSSWTGGYNEQFFGPGTRLTVL.

The V and J genes are TRBV19 and TRBJ2-7; D uncertain. The germline V and J ends were trimmed by 3 bases and 7 bases, with 16 bases remaining between them. Germline assignment: CDR1 LNHDA and CDR2 SQIVND (reference sequence). This CDR3 comprises 14 residues. CDR3 sequence reads: CASSITDVIREQYF. In DNA form, the CDR3 reads TGTGCCAGTAGTATCACTGATGTGATAAGAGAGCAGTACTTC.

As DNA, the CDR3 is TGTGCCAGCAGCCCCAACCCCGGCACTGAAGCTTTCTTT. This codes for CASSPNPGTEAFF. The chain employs TRBV11-2 and TRBJ1-1; D ambiguous. Germline lookup yields CDR1 SGHAT and CDR2 FQNNGV. The CDR3 consists of 13 residues. Trimming stripped 5 bases from V and 4 bases from J, with 11 bases between.

The rearrangement uses TRBV4-1 and TRBJ2-2; no reliable D call. There are 16 residues in the CDR3. CDR1 is MGHRA, CDR2 YSYEKL, per germline. Trimming cost V 4 bases and J 0 bases, with 12 bases left between them. CDR3 sequence: CASSRYGETNTGELFF. Written as DNA, the CDR3 is TGCGCCAGCAGCCGATACGGAGAGACGAACACCGGGGAGCTGTTTTTT.

This clone was counted between two and nine times. The genes are TRBV27 and TRBJ1-2; the match to TRBD1 covers 7 bases. Trimming at V came to 6 bases and at J to 4 bases, leaving 8 bases not matched to a gene. Germline assignment: CDR1 MNHEY and CDR2 SMNVEV (reference sequence). This CDR3 is 14 amino acids long. CDR3 in amino acids: CASRRPGQPYGYTF. CDR3 nucleotides: TGTGCCAGCAGGCGGCCGGGACAGCCCTATGGCTACACCTTC.

This clone was seen more than once but under ten times. The sample has other DNA sequences that encode this CDR3 too. The chain is built from TRBV2 and TRBJ2-7; possibly TRBD2 for D (5 bases). Trimming removed 3 bases from V and 3 bases from J, with 9 bases in between. Germline values: CDR1 SNHLY, CDR2 FYNNEI. This CDR3 comprises 13 residues. CDR3 bases: TGTGCCAGCAGTGACTCGGGAAACTACGAGCAGTACTTC. Protein: CASSDSGNYEQYF.

This clone was seen only once. The chain has TRBV11-2 and TRBJ2-5; maybe TRBD2 (5 bases). CDR3 size: 18 residues. CDR1 is SGHAT and CDR2 is FQNNGV in the germline V gene. Trimming shortened V by 5 bases and J by 4 bases, and 26 bases separated the two germline ends. The CDR3 reads CASSPTLVSGSGGETQYF. For the CDR3, the DNA is TGTGCCAGCAGCCCCACCCTGGTTAGTGGGAGTGGTGGAGAGACCCAGTACTTC.

This chain uses TRBV5-6 with TRBJ2-1; D is unresolved. The CDR3 loop spans 12 amino acids. V was cut by 3 bases and J by 7 bases, with 8 bases left in between. Germline assignment: CDR1 SGHDT and CDR2 YYEEEE. In nucleotides, the CDR3 is TGTGCCAGCAGCTCAAAGAGAAATGAGCAGTTCTTC. This encodes CASSSKRNEQFF.

This clone was detected once. This chain joins TRBV9 and TRBJ1-1, with 9 bases fitting TRBD1. The CDR3 totals 16 residues. With V trimmed by 3 bases and J by 2 bases, 8 bases remained unmatched. Germline V gene sequence: CDR1 SGDLS, CDR2 YYNGEE. The CDR3 loop is CASSAEGQGFNTEAFF. The CDR3 bases are TGTGCCAGCAGCGCAGAGGGACAGGGATTTAACACTGAAGCTTTCTTT.

This clone occurred once. CDR3 in DNA: TGTGCCAGCAGCTTAAAGGACAGGGGAACCGAGCAGTACTTC. The encoded protein is CASSLKDRGTEQYF. The rearrangement links TRBV7-6 to TRBJ2-7; 9 bases map to TRBD1. Trimming took 2 bases from V and 6 from J; bases not matched to a gene: 5. The V gene's germline CDR1 is SGHVS and CDR2 FNYEAQ. The length of the CDR3 is 14 residues. The variable domain in full, with the rest retrieved from reference TRBV7-6 and TRBJ2-7, is GAGVSQSPRYKVTKRGQDVALRCDPISGHVSLYWYRQALGQGPEFLTYFNYEAQQDKSGLPNDRFSAERPEGSISTLTIQRTEQRDSAMYRCASSLKDRGTEQYFGPGTRLTVT.

This clone was detected only a few times. The rearrangement uses TRBV28 and TRBJ2-2; D is perhaps TRBD2 (6 bases). The CDR3 is made up of 14 amino acids. Trimming pared 4 bases from V and 4 bases from J, leaving 10 bases between. Germline CDR1 MDHEN, CDR2 SYDVKM. The CDR3 sequence: CASSSIAVTGELFF. For the CDR3, the DNA is TGTGCCAGCAGTTCAATAGCGGTCACCGGGGAGCTGTTTTTT. The variable domain in full, completed from reference TRBV28 and TRBJ2-2, reads DVKVTQSSRYLVKRTGEKVFLECVQDMDHENMFWYRQDPGLGLRLIYFSYDVKMKEKGDIPEGYSVSREKKERFSLILESASTNQTSMYLCASSSIAVTGELFFGEGSRLTVL.

This rearrangement joins TRBV7-2 to TRBJ1-1; 8 bases line up with TRBD1. Trimming at V came to 1 base and at J to 11 bases, leaving 9 bases not matched to a gene. CDR3 length equals 14 residues. Germline V gene data show CDR1 as SGHTA and CDR2 as FQGNSA. The CDR3 DNA reads TGTGCCAGCAGCTTAGGATCGGCAGGGGGCCAGGCTTTCTTT. This encodes CASSLGSAGGQAFF.

The genes are TRBV5-1 and TRBJ1-3; D call uncertain. Trimming pared 0 bases from V and 0 bases from J, leaving 7 bases between. CDR3 length: 15 amino acids. CDR1 and CDR2 (germline): SGHRS, YFSETQ. The CDR3, as DNA: TGCGCCAGCAGCTTGGATGGGAGCTCTGGAAACACCATATATTTT. Translation: CASSLDGSSGNTIYF.

This clone was counted only a few times. The V call is TRBV2, the J call TRBJ2-1, with D possibly matching TRBD2 (5 bases). The length of the CDR3 is 12 residues. The V end lost 10 bases, the J end lost 5 bases, and 12 bases lay between the germline ends. Germline V lookup: CDR1 SNHLY, CDR2 FYNNEI. CDR3 protein: CANPDWNNEQFF. CDR3 DNA sequence: TGTGCCAACCCGGACTGGAACAATGAGCAGTTCTTC.

This clone was seen once. The rearrangement links TRBV10-2 to TRBJ2-3; tentative D call: TRBD2 (6 bases). Trimming cost V 2 bases and J 1 base, with 13 bases left between them. Germline V lookup: CDR1 WSHSY, CDR2 SAAADI. CDR3 length: 16 residues. As DNA, the CDR3 is TGCGCCAGCAGTGAGAATACGGCTAGCGGCACAGATACGCAGTATTTT. Translated, it gives CASSENTASGTDTQYF.

The rearrangement uses TRBV2 and TRBJ2-1; tentatively, D is TRBD1 (5 bases). CDR3 size: 11 residues. CDR1 and CDR2 from the germline V gene are SNHLY and FYNNEI. Trimming took off 11 bases at V and 9 bases at J, with 14 bases between the two ends. The CDR3 DNA sequence: TGTGCCTGCCAAGGGGCCTTTGAGCAGTTCTTC. Translating it yields CACQGAFEQFF.

The chain combines TRBV27 with TRBJ2-7; 9 nucleotides agree with TRBD1. Germline-derived CDR1 and CDR2 are MNHEY and SMNVEV (reference sequence). J was trimmed by 4 bases and V by 6 bases; bases with no gene match: 10. There are 15 residues in the CDR3. CDR3 sequence: CASSYFGTGFYEQYF. The CDR3 region has the DNA TGTGCCAGCAGCTACTTTGGGACAGGGTTTTACGAGCAGTACTTC.

The gene calls are TRBV9 and TRBJ2-3; TRBD1 is a possible D gene (7 bases). V shed 5 bases and J shed 4 bases, with 14 bases lying between them. Germline V lookup: CDR1 SGDLS, CDR2 YYNGEE. The CDR3 runs to 14 residues. The CDR3 DNA sequence: TGTGCCAGCAGGCAGGGGGGCCGATCAGATACGCAGTATTTT. Its protein product is CASRQGGRSDTQYF.

V gene TRBV28 combines with J gene TRBJ1-2; 9 bases are a match to TRBD1. This CDR3 has 12 amino acids. The junction had 4 bases not matched to a gene; V was cut back by 6 bases and J by 8 bases. Germline assignment: CDR1 MDHEN and CDR2 SYDVKM. This CDR3 is CASRSTGGGYTF. DNA for the CDR3: TGTGCCAGCAGGTCGACAGGGGGAGGCTACACCTTC.